This T cell receptor (beta chain) was identified during a study of T cells in Graves' hyperthyroidism and ophthalmopathy. The source material, RNA transcripts, was used to amplify TCR beta CDR3 regions. The HTBI primer set served for first-round RT-PCR of the TCR CDR3. TCRdb reprocessed the multiplex PCR reads with MiXCR, giving one entry per CDR3 protein. In the table there are 730,000 or so distinct CDR3 sequences, over 15% of which are singletons. Germline values: CDR1 DFQATT, CDR2 SNEGSKA (reference sequence). Trimming pared 0 bases from V and 2 bases from J, leaving 17 bases between. CDR3 length: 16 amino acids. These patients, aged 18 to 65, had recently diagnosed hyperthyroidism lasting under 2 months. This clonotype showed up just a few times.

Material: blood. The chain has TRBV20-1 and TRBJ2-7; tentatively, D is TRBD1 (6 bases). The receptor was derived from a woman in her 50s with Graves' hyperthyroidism that later progressed to Graves' ophthalmopathy. The chain's CDR3 is CSARDEGRDNPYEQYF. CDR3 in DNA: TGCAGTGCTAGAGATGAAGGAAGGGACAATCCCTACGAGCAGTACTTC.